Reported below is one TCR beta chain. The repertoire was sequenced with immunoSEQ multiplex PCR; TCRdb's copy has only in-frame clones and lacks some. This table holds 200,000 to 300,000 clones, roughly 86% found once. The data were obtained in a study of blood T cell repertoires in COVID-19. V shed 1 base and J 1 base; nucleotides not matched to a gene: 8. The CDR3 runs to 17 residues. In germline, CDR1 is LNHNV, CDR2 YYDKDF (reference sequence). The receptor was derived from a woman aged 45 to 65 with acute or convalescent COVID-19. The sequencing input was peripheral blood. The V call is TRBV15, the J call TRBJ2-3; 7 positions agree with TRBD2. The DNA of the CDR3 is TGTGCCACCAGCAGAGGCGGCGCTAGCGGTCGCACAGATACGCAGTATTTT. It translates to CATSRGGASGRTDTQYF.